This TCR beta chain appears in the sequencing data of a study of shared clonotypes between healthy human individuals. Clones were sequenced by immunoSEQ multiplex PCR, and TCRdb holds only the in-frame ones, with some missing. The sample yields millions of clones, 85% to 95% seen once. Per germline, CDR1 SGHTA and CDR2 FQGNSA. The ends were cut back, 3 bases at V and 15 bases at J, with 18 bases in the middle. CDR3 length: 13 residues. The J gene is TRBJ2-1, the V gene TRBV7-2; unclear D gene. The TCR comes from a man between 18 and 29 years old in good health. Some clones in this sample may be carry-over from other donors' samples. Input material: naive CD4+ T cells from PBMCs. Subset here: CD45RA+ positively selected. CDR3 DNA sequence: TGTGCCAGCAGCTTTCCCCCCCCCGGGTCCCTGTTCTTC. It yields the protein CASSFPPPGSLFF.